This TCR beta chain was documented in a study of neoadjuvant anti-PD-1 for oral cavity cancer. Study results and limitations: PBMC Gini-index clonality exceeded responders' in non-responders post-nivolumab.

A note on this clone: Its antigen is unknown.

Time point in this sample: after neoadjuvant nivolumab, at surgical resection. The CDR3 loop spans 14 amino acids. In germline, CDR1 is MGHDK, CDR2 SYGVNS. The V end lost 3 bases, the J end lost 1 base, and 9 bases lay between the germline ends. The repertoire was sequenced with immunoSEQ multiplex PCR; TCRdb's copy has only in-frame clones and lacks some. The sample carries roughly 7,500 clones, 55% to 70% recorded once. The receptor's source is a person aged 40 to 85 with oral cavity squamous cell carcinoma. The chain has TRBV25-1 and TRBJ1-1; D unresolved. The sequencing here drew on PBMCs, taken after nivolumab (anti-PD-1) treatment. The CDR3 is CASSEFSPNTEAFF. CDR3 DNA: TGTGCCAGCAGTGAGTTCAGCCCGAACACTGAAGCTTTCTTT.